The rows below give T cell receptor beta chains drawn from one sample of a study of control samples from healthy donors and cancer patients. Sequencing was performed with immunoSEQ multiplex PCR; in TCRdb, only in-frame clones are kept and a portion is missing. The profile shows about 140,000 clones, around nine tenths of them singletons. Material for sequencing was blood. Receptors originate from a young woman in good health. The CDR3 runs from the conserved cysteine through the conserved F or W. The order of the fields is V gene, D gene, J gene, clone size, CDR3 protein, CDR3 DNA. D genes are given only for firm matches. Some rows mark clone size as missing; the rest say once, few, many or name a class of expanded clone.

TRBV7-9	.	TRBJ1-6	.	CASSLVAGISYNSPLHF	TGTGCCAGCAGCTTAGTAGCTGGGATCTCCTATAATTCACCCCTCCACTTT
TRBV7-3	.	TRBJ2-3	.	CASSTGTPSTDTQYF	TGTGCCAGCAGCACAGGGACACCTAGCACAGATACGCAGTATTTT
TRBV30	.	TRBJ1-1	.	CAWSVAENTEAFF	TGTGCCTGGAGTGTAGCAGAGAACACTGAAGCTTTCTTT
TRBV29-1	.	TRBJ1-2	.	CSVDPGQKNYGYTF	TGCAGCGTTGATCCCGGACAGAAAAACTATGGCTACACCTTC
TRBV3-1/TRBV3-2	.	TRBJ2-5	.	CASSQGRANGETQYF	TGTGCCAGCAGCCAAGGTCGGGCCAATGGGGAGACCCAGTACTTC
TRBV30	TRBD1	TRBJ2-7	once	CAWGTGTGDDEQYF	TGTGCCTGGGGTACCGGGACAGGGGATGACGAGCAGTACTTC
TRBV28	.	TRBJ1-5	.	CASSGGGGNQPQHF	TGTGCCAGCAGCGGGGGCGGGGGCAATCAGCCCCAGCATTTT
TRBV28	.	TRBJ1-4	.	CASLPPQGGGEKLFF	TGTGCCAGCCTCCCCCCACAGGGAGGTGGAGAAAAACTGTTTTTT
TRBV29-1	TRBD2	TRBJ2-1	.	CSAKAGNYNEQFF	TGCAGCGCTAAAGCGGGAAACTACAATGAGCAGTTCTTC
TRBV7-8	.	TRBJ1-2	.	CASSSDSYGYTF	TGTGCCAGCAGCTCAGACAGTTATGGCTACACCTTC
TRBV5-4	TRBD2	TRBJ2-1	.	CASQTQVPGGGNEQFF	TGTGCCAGCCAGACCCAGGTTCCGGGAGGGGGCAATGAGCAGTTCTTC
TRBV2	TRBD1	TRBJ1-5	once	CASSESGGDNQPQHF	TGTGCCAGCAGTGAATCAGGGGGTGACAATCAGCCCCAGCATTTT
TRBV4-2	TRBD2	TRBJ2-7	few	CASSQVLASYEQYF	TGTGCCAGCAGCCAAGTACTAGCGAGCTACGAGCAGTACTTC
TRBV6-4	.	TRBJ2-3	.	CASSEAPSTDTQYF	TGTGCCAGCAGTGAAGCTCCAAGCACAGATACGCAGTATTTT
TRBV6-5	.	TRBJ1-2	.	CASSYVPGPHGYTF	TGTGCCAGCAGTTACGTGCCGGGCCCTCATGGCTACACCTTC
TRBV18	TRBD2	TRBJ2-5	.	CASSLPGTSARRETQYF	TGTGCCAGCTCTCTTCCTGGGACTAGCGCGAGGAGAGAGACCCAGTACTTC
TRBV6-1	.	TRBJ1-5	.	CASSDGQVGQPQHF	TGTGCCAGCAGTGACGGACAAGTGGGTCAGCCCCAGCATTTT
TRBV6-5	TRBD1	TRBJ1-1	.	CASSYRGRGTEAFF	TGTGCCAGCAGTTACAGGGGGCGGGGTACTGAAGCTTTCTTT
TRBV4-1	TRBD2	TRBJ2-1	.	CASSQVAGGNEQFF	TGCGCCAGCAGCCAAGTGGCGGGGGGCAATGAGCAGTTCTTC
TRBV28	.	TRBJ2-7	.	CASSLNYEQYF	TGTGCCAGCAGTTTAAACTACGAGCAGTACTTC
TRBV30	.	TRBJ2-5	.	CAWSSGISETQYF	TGTGCCTGGAGTTCAGGGATTTCAGAGACCCAGTACTTC
TRBV3-1/TRBV3-2	TRBD1	TRBJ1-5	.	CASSPRDSINQPQHF	TGTGCCAGCAGCCCCAGGGACAGTATCAATCAGCCCCAGCATTTT
TRBV11-1	TRBD1	TRBJ1-3	once	CASSHDRGRNTIYF	TGTGCCAGCAGCCACGACAGGGGACGGAACACCATATATTTT
TRBV2	.	TRBJ2-1	.	CASSGSSFVQFF	TGTGCCAGCAGTGGATCTAGCTTCGTGCAGTTCTTC
TRBV12-3/TRBV12-4	.	TRBJ1-4	.	CASSYDGVEKLFF	TGTGCCAGCAGTTATGACGGGGTTGAAAAACTGTTTTTT
TRBV5-6	TRBD1	TRBJ2-4	once	CASSRGGQGLHIQYF	TGTGCCAGCAGCAGGGGGGGACAGGGGCTTCACATTCAGTACTTC
TRBV5-1	.	TRBJ2-4	once	CASSEPHTDIQYF	TGCGCCAGCAGCGAACCACACACGGACATTCAGTACTTC
TRBV6-5	.	TRBJ1-2	.	CASSYSGTYGYTF	TGTGCCAGCAGTTACTCGGGTACCTATGGCTACACCTTC
TRBV21-1	.	TRBJ2-6	.	CASSKAGAPGANVLTF	TGTGCCAGCAGCAAAGCGGGGGCCCCTGGGGCCAACGTCCTGACTTTC
TRBV15	TRBD2	TRBJ2-1	.	CATSRGGLNEQFF	TGTGCCACCAGCAGGGGGGGGTTGAATGAGCAGTTCTTC
TRBV5-6	.	TRBJ1-2	few	CASSSDGNYGYTF	TGTGCCAGCAGCTCGGACGGTAACTATGGCTACACCTTC
TRBV6-5	TRBD1	TRBJ1-4	.	CASSYSSRGTEKLFF	TGTGCCAGCAGTTACTCGAGCAGGGGGACTGAAAAACTGTTTTTT
TRBV4-1	.	TRBJ2-5	.	CASSQVLGETQYF	TGCGCCAGCAGCCAAGTGCTGGGCGAGACCCAGTACTTC
TRBV29-1	TRBD1	TRBJ2-7	once	CSAQQGARDEQYF	TGCAGCGCCCAACAGGGGGCACGGGACGAGCAGTACTTC